The source of this T cell receptor beta chain is a study of Graves' ophthalmopathy and Graves' hyperthyroidism. Background on the study: Ahead of any treatment, peripheral blood was obtained at the initial diagnosis. Overall study findings and caveats: Ophthalmopathy progression cases were predicted by the model with approximately 71% sensitivity and 72% to 80% specificity.

From RNA, the CDR3 regions of TCR beta chains were amplified and sequenced. Following a first-round RT-PCR that used HTBI primers, a second-round multiplex PCR was carried out. Using its own MiXCR run on the multiplex PCR reads, TCRdb lists one record per CDR3 protein. The repertoire holds some 370,000 distinct CDR3 sequences, with about a sixth as singletons. This clonotype was counted at least ten times. The antigen remains undetermined. The study recruited hyperthyroidism patients aged 18 to 65 who were newly diagnosed, under 2 months' duration. Researchers turned away patients with other autoimmune diseases, uncontrolled infections, pregnancy or lactation. This CDR3 region has 15 residues. V shed 5 bases and J 5 bases; nucleotides not matched to a gene: 8. Germline V gives CDR1 SGHTA, CDR2 FQGNSA.

The clonotype comes from an adult woman with stable Graves' hyperthyroidism. This rearrangement joins TRBV7-2 to TRBJ1-1, with 10 bases lining up with TRBD1. Sequencing used peripheral blood. The CDR3 coding sequence is TGTGCCAGCAGCGTCGACAGGGGGCACGGGACTGAAGCTTTCTTT. Translated: CASSVDRGHGTEAFF.